The clone carrying this T cell receptor beta chain was seen more than once but under ten times. The germline CDR1 and CDR2 sequences are LGHNA and YNFKEQ. The ends were cut back, 6 bases at V and 0 bases at J, with 18 bases in the middle. CDR3 length: 17 residues. Data came from immunoSEQ multiplex PCR; TCRdb stores just in-frame clones and leaves some out. The sample lists 3,000 to 4,000 clones, around 68% occurring once. This record comes from a study of T cells after posttransplantation cyclophosphamide. The rearrangement joins TRBV4-2 to TRBJ1-3; unclear D gene. The sequenced sample consisted of memory CD8+ T cells sorted from blood. The origin of this receptor is a man aged 25 to 40 in good health and a related stem cell transplant donor. DNA of the CDR3: TGTGCCAGCAGACCCATGGAGGGCGGTTCCTCTGGAAACACCATATATTTT. This gives the protein CASRPMEGGSSGNTIYF.